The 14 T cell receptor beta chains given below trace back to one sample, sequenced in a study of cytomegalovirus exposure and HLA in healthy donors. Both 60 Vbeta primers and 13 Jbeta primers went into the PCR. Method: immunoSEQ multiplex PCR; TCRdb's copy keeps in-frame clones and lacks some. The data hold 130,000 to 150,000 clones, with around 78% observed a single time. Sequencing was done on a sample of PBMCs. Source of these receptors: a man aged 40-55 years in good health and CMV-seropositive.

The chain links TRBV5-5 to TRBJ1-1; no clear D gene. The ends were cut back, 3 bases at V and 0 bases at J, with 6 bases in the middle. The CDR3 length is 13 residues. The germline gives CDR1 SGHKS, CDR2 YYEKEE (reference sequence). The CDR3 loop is CASSSTLNTEAFF. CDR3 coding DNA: TGTGCCAGCAGCTCGACACTGAACACTGAAGCTTTCTTT.

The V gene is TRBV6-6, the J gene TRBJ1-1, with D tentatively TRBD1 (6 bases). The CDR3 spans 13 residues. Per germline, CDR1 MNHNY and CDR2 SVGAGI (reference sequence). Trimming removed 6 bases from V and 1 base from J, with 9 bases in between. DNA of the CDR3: TGTGCCAGCAGCTCGGGACAGAACACTGAAGCTTTCTTT. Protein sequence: CASSSGQNTEAFF.

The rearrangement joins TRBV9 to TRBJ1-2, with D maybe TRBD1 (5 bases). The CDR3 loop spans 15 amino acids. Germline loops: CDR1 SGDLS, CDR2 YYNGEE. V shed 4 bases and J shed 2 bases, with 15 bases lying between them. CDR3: CASSRVAGGNYGYTF. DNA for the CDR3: TGTGCCAGCAGCAGGGTGGCGGGGGGAAACTATGGCTACACCTTC.

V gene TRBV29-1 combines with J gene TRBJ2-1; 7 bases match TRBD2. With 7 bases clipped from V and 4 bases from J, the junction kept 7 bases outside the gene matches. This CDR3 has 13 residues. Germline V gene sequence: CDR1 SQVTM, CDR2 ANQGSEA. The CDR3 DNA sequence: TGCAGCGGCGGTGGGGGGGGGTACAATGAGCAGTTCTTC. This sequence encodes CSGGGGGYNEQFF.

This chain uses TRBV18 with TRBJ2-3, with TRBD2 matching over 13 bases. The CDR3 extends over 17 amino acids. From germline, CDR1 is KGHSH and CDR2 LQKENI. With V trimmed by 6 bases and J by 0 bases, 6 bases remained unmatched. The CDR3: CASSPTSGRTSTDTQYF. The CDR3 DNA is TGTGCCAGCTCGCCGACTAGCGGGAGGACGAGCACAGATACGCAGTATTTT.

CDR3 bases: TGTGCCAGCAGGAGTAACAGGGGGCGGTTGAACACTGAAGCTTTCTTT. Amino acid sequence: CASRSNRGRLNTEAFF. The chain links TRBV7-9 to TRBJ1-1; 9 bases fit TRBD1. CDR3 length equals 16 residues. The V gene end was trimmed by 6 bases and the J gene end by 0 bases; junction bases not matched to a gene: 8. CDR1 and CDR2 (germline): SEHNR, FQNEAQ (reference sequence).

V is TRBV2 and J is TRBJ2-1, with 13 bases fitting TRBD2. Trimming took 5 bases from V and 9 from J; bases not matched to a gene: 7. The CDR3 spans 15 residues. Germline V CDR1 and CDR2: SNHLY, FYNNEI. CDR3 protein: CASSKRTSGSAEQFF. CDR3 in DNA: TGTGCCAGCAGTAAACGGACTAGCGGGAGTGCTGAGCAGTTCTTC.

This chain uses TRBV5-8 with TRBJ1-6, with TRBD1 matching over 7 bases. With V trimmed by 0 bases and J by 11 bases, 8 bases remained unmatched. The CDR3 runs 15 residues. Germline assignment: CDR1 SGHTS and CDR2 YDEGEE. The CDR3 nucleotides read TGTGCCAGCAGCTTGGACGCAGGGGGTTTGACACCCCTCCACTTT. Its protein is CASSLDAGGLTPLHF. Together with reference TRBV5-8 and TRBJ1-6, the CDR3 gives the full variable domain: EAGVTQSPTHLIKTRGQQATLRCSPISGHTSVYWYQQALGLGLQFLLWYDEGEERNRGNFPPRFSGRQFPNYSSELNVNALELEDSALYLCASSLDAGGLTPLHFGNGTRLTVT.

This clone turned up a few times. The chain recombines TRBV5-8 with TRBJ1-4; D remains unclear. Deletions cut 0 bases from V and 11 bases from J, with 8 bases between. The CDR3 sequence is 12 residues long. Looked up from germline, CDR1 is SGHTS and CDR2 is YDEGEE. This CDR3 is CASSLAVRKLFF. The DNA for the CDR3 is TGTGCCAGCAGCTTGGCCGTCCGGAAACTGTTTTTT.

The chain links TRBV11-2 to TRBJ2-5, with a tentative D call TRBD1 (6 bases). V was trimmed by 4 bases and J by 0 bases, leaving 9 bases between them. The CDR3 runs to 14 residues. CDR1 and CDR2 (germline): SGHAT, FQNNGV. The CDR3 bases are TGTGCCAGCAGCTACCGGGACAACCAAGAGACCCAGTACTTC. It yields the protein CASSYRDNQETQYF.

CDR3 bases: TGCGCCAGCAGCTTGGGTGGGAGCGAGGGTGAGCAGTTCTTC. It codes for CASSLGGSEGEQFF. The chain is built from TRBV5-1 and TRBJ2-1; D might be TRBD2 (5 bases). Germline V CDR1 and CDR2: SGHRS, YFSETQ. This CDR3 has 14 residues. Trimming pared 0 bases from V and 9 bases from J, leaving 13 bases between.

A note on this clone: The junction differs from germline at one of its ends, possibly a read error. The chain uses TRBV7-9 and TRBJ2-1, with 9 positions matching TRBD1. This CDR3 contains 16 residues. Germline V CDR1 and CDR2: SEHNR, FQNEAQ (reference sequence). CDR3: CSSQHTPTGGGNEQFF. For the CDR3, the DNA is TGTTCCAGCCAACATACACCGACAGGGGGAGGGAATGAGCAGTTCTTC.

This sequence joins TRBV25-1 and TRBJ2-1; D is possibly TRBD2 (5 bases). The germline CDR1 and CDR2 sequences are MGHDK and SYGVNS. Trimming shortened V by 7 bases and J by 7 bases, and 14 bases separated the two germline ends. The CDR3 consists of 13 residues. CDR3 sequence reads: CASTPGVGNEQFF. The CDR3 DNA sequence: TGTGCCAGCACCCCCGGGGTGGGGAATGAGCAGTTCTTC.

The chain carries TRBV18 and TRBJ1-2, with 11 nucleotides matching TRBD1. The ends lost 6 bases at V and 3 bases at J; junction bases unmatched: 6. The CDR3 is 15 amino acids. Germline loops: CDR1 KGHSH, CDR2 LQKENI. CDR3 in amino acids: CASSSGQGDYYGYTF. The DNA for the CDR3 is TGTGCCAGCTCGTCGGGACAGGGGGATTACTATGGCTACACCTTC.